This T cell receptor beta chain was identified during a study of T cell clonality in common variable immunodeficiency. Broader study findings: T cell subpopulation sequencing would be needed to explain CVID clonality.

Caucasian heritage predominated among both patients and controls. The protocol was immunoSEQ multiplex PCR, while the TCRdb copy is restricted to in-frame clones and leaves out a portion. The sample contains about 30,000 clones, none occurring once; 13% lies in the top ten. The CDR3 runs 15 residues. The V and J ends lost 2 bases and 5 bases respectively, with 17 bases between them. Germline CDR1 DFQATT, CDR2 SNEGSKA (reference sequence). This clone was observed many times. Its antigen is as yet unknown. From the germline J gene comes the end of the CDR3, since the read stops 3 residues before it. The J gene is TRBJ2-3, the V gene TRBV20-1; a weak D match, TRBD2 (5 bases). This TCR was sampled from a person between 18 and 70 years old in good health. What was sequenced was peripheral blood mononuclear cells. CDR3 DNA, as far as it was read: TGCAGTGCTAGACTATACTCCCCGGGGAGAGATACG. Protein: CSARLYSPGRDT. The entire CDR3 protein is CSARLYSPGRDTQYF.